What follows are 14 T cell receptor beta chains derived from one specimen sequenced in a study of Graves' ophthalmopathy and Graves' hyperthyroidism. Transcripts of RNA were the source for amplifying TCR beta CDR3 regions. An initial RT-PCR round employing HTBI primers preceded a second-round multiplex PCR. TCRdb re-called the multiplex PCR reads with MiXCR, one entry per CDR3 protein. The sample carries around 1,000,000 distinct CDR3 sequences, around a third recorded once. The sequenced material came from peripheral blood or thyroid tissue (not recorded which). The source is an adult man with Graves' hyperthyroidism.

This chain connects TRBV2 to TRBJ1-4; D remains unclear. V lost 5 bases, J lost 2 bases, and 18 bases lay in between. CDR1 SNHLY and CDR2 FYNNEI come from the germline V gene. The CDR3 contains 17 residues. The CDR3 spells CASSPTGGLGTNEKLFF. CDR3 sequence (DNA): TGTGCCAGCAGTCCGACTGGTGGACTGGGCACTAATGAAAAACTGTTTTTT.

This clonotype was picked up many times. A much larger clone is a single base away; this may be a read error. The chain links TRBV19 to TRBJ1-1; D is unclear. This CDR3 has 12 amino acids. Germline V gives CDR1 LNHDA, CDR2 SQIVND (reference sequence). With 5 bases removed from V and 1 base from J, the gap between germline ends came to 5 bases. The CDR3 loop reads CASSWSNTEAFF. CDR3 sequence (DNA): TGTGCCAGTAGTTGGTCGAACACTGAAGCTTTCTTT.

The V gene is TRBV11-2, the J gene TRBJ1-1, with TRBD1 matching 9 bases. The CDR3 is 19 residues long. Germline CDR1 and CDR2: SGHAT and FQNNGV. J gave up 1 base and V 1 base, and 13 bases lay outside the gene matches. The CDR3 loop is CASSLGPSDRGWENTEAFF. The CDR3 DNA reads as TGTGCCAGCAGCTTAGGCCCCTCGGACAGGGGCTGGGAGAACACTGAAGCTTTCTTT.

Remarks on this clonotype: A much larger clone lies a single base off, so this may be a read error. The chain is built from TRBV20-1 and TRBJ1-2; 8 bases fit TRBD1. This CDR3 spans 20 amino acids. In germline, CDR1 is DFQATT, CDR2 SNEGSKA (reference sequence). The ends lost 3 bases at V and 3 bases at J; junction bases unmatched: 24. The CDR3 spells CSARSGQGSVTLIAHYGYTF. CDR3 sequence (DNA): TGCAGTGCTAGGTCCGGACAGGGATCAGTCACCCTTATTGCACACTATGGCTACACCTTC.

In this sample, this clonotype turned up a few times. This may come from a read error, since a much larger clone is one base off. The V and J genes are TRBV7-9 and TRBJ1-5; D is undetermined. Trimming shortened V by 4 bases and J by 9 bases, and 19 bases separated the two germline ends. Germline V gene sequence: CDR1 SEHNR, CDR2 FQNEAQ (reference sequence). This CDR3 has 15 amino acids. CDR3 in amino acids: CASSSAGRPDRPQHF. For the CDR3, the DNA is TGTGCCAGCAGCTCCGCGGGCAGGCCAGATCGGCCCCAGCATTTT.

This rearrangement joins TRBV10-2 to TRBJ2-7; 7 bases line up with TRBD1. CDR3 length: 15 amino acids. Trimming removed 10 bases from V and 0 bases from J; junction bases left unmatched: 12. Per the germline V gene, CDR1 is WSHSY and CDR2 is SAAADI. CDR3 DNA sequence: TGCGCCACCTTACGACAGGGCCGTTCCTCCTACGAGCAGTACTTC. It codes for CATLRQGRSSYEQYF.

V gene TRBV20-1 combines with J gene TRBJ1-4; D call uncertain. The germline V gene has CDR1 DFQATT and CDR2 SNEGSKA (reference sequence). The CDR3 is made up of 15 amino acids. Trimming removed 0 bases from V and 6 bases from J, with 14 bases in between. The DNA for the CDR3 is TGCAGTGCTAGAGATCTTGTGACCCAAGATGAAAAACTGTTTTTT. Encoded protein: CSARDLVTQDEKLFF.

V gene TRBV5-1 combines with J gene TRBJ1-1; the match to TRBD1 covers 7 bases. From germline, CDR1 is SGHRS and CDR2 YFSETQ. The V gene end was trimmed by 4 bases and the J gene end by 5 bases; junction bases not matched to a gene: 8. This CDR3 has 14 amino acids. CDR3 residues: CASSLTGEGTEAFF. DNA of the CDR3: TGCGCCAGCAGCCTAACAGGGGAAGGGACTGAAGCTTTCTTT.

There are many counts of this clonotype. The chain employs TRBV5-8 and TRBJ1-1, with D possibly TRBD1 on 5 matching bases. The CDR3 runs to 13 residues. Deletions cut 2 bases from V and 7 bases from J, with 12 bases between. Germline CDR1 is SGHTS and CDR2 is YDEGEE. The DNA for the CDR3 is TGTGCCAGCAGCTTAAACGAGGGGCTTGAAGCTTTCTTT. Translation gives CASSLNEGLEAFF.

The chain carries TRBV7-2 and TRBJ1-2; weak D call: TRBD1 (5 bases). Germline V gene lookup returns CDR1 SGHTA and CDR2 FQGNSA. V was trimmed by 3 bases and J by 4 bases, leaving 12 bases between them. CDR3 length: 14 amino acids. The CDR3, as DNA: TGTGCCAGCAGCTTGGGGCACGGTGGCTATGGCTACACCTTC. Its translation is CASSLGHGGYGYTF.

This clonotype was picked up one time. This could be a read error, since a much larger clone is one nucleotide away. The J gene is TRBJ1-4, the V gene TRBV20-1; 11 nucleotides match TRBD1. The CDR3 spans 14 residues. V dropped 6 bases and J dropped 8; count of bases not matched to a gene: 8. The germline CDR1 and CDR2 sequences are DFQATT and SNEGSKA (reference sequence). CDR3 sequence (DNA): TGCAGTGCCACTAGGACAGGGGGCAGCGAAAAACTGTTTTTT. It encodes CSATRTGGSEKLFF.

In this sample, this clonotype turned up many times. This rearrangement joins TRBV7-7 to TRBJ2-5, with D maybe TRBD1 (5 bases). Trimming shortened V by 3 bases and J by 4 bases, and 15 bases separated the two germline ends. Germline V gives CDR1 SSHAT, CDR2 FNYEAQ (reference sequence). The CDR3 totals 15 residues. DNA for the CDR3: TGTGCCAGCAGCTTTCTGGGCAGCACAGGAGAGACCCAGTACTTC. Its protein product is CASSFLGSTGETQYF.

This clonotype was counted at least ten times. J is TRBJ2-2 and V is TRBV7-3; D is unclear. The germline V and J ends were trimmed by 3 bases and 4 bases, with 6 bases remaining between them. Per germline, CDR1 SGHTA and CDR2 FQGTGA. The CDR3 has 13 amino acids. The CDR3, as DNA: TGTGCCAGCAGCTTGGCTGTCACCGGGGAGCTGTTTTTT. Its protein product is CASSLAVTGELFF.

This clonotype was detected a few times. The junction differs from germline at one of its ends, possibly a read error. The gene calls are TRBV7-9 and TRBJ1-4; D gene uncertain. The CDR3 has 14 residues. The germline V gene has CDR1 SEHNR and CDR2 FQNEAQ (reference sequence). The CDR3 spells CASSLRARDEELFF. CDR3 sequence (DNA): TGTGCCAGCAGCTTAAGAGCTAGGGATGAAGAACTGTTTTTT.